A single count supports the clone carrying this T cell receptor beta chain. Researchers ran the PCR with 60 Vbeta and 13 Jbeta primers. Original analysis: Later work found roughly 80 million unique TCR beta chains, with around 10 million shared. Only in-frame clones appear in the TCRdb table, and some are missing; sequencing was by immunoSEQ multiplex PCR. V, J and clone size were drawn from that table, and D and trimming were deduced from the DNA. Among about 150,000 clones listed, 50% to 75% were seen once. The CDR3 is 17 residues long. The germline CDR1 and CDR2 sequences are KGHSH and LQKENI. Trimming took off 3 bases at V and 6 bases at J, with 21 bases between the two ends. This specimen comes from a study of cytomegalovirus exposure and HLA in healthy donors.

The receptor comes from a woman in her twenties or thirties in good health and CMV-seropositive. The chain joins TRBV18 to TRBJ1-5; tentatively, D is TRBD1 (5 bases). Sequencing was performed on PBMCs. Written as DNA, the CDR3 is TGTGCCAGCTCACCTTACGGAGGGAACCAGGGAGGTCAGCCCCAGCATTTT. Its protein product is CASSPYGGNQGGQPQHF.